These T cell receptor beta chains were read from a single sample in a study of blood T cell repertoires in COVID-19. Produced via immunoSEQ multiplex PCR; TCRdb's table is partial and in-frame only. The table shows approximately 150,000 clones, with roughly three quarters occurring only once. Material: peripheral blood. These receptors all come from a man in his sixties with acute or convalescent COVID-19. The CDR3 runs from the conserved cysteine through the conserved F or W. The order of the fields is V gene, J gene, CDR3 protein.

TRBV28	TRBJ2-2	CASSSSGLAGYTGELFF
TRBV5-7	TRBJ2-2	CASRGSGSSPHGELFF
TRBV5-1	TRBJ2-1	CASSLVAASYNEQFF
TRBV6-5	TRBJ2-1	CASSTSSGTYNEQFF
TRBV7-8	TRBJ2-1	CASSADLRGEQFF
TRBV12-3/TRBV12-4	TRBJ2-3	CATNGQPTDTQYF
TRBV11-2	TRBJ2-5	CASSFLAGDQETQYF
TRBV6-1	TRBJ2-7	CASSEFASGISYEQYF
TRBV13	TRBJ2-7	CASSIGTTTYEQYF
TRBV27	TRBJ2-3	CASSLSSGRGNTQYF
TRBV19	TRBJ1-2	CASSIDGTINYGYTF
TRBV6-2/TRBV6-3	TRBJ2-1	CASSPDSISYNEQFF
TRBV28	TRBJ1-2	CATSGQTLGFNYGYTF
TRBV18	TRBJ2-7	CASSPRTGMVYEQYF
TRBV5-4	TRBJ1-1	CASSLDREINTEAFF
TRBV13	TRBJ2-5	CASSPRQGAREETQYF
TRBV7-2	TRBJ2-3	CASSSTLALSTDTQYF
TRBV2	TRBJ2-7	CASSDWDRGSEQYF
TRBV7-3	TRBJ1-6	CASSLTYRGLSPLHF
TRBV3-1/TRBV3-2	TRBJ1-5	CASSLGTGVDSNQPQHF
TRBV3-1/TRBV3-2	TRBJ1-1	CASSQSLVNTEAFF
TRBV10-2	TRBJ1-6	CASSELESNSPLHF
TRBV7-9	TRBJ1-2	CASSPGQVNYGYTF
TRBV7-2	TRBJ1-2	CASSATGVGYTF
TRBV28	TRBJ2-3	CASSLLGQGTRQHTDTQYF
TRBV19	TRBJ1-3	CASTQQGASGNTIYF
TRBV19	TRBJ1-1	CASQEREYTEAFF
TRBV5-1	TRBJ2-1	CASSLDGSPYDEQFF
TRBV27	TRBJ2-3	CASAKQGAQYTPDTQYF
TRBV6-5	TRBJ2-1	CASSYTEGHEQFF
TRBV6-5	TRBJ1-5	CASSFTGGSNQPQHF
TRBV6-5	TRBJ2-7	CAGRGQRDYEQYF
TRBV11-2	TRBJ2-1	CASSLGRGPGNEQFF
TRBV29-1	TRBJ2-3	CSVEVWGGGRSQYF
TRBV4-1	TRBJ1-4	CASSRPDRGQGNEKLFF
TRBV18	TRBJ1-2	CASSRDRGTYGYTF
TRBV29-1	TRBJ2-5	CSVEPSYQETQYF
TRBV18	TRBJ2-7	CASSLEPFGTSGRAGYEQYF
TRBV28	TRBJ1-2	CASSQQGGYTF
TRBV19	TRBJ1-5	CATSQGGRDNQPQHF
TRBV24-1	TRBJ2-2	CATSTGQGGRTGELFF
TRBV30	TRBJ2-6	CAWSPPGSGANVLTF
TRBV27	TRBJ1-1	CASSLLLQGNTEAFF
TRBV30	TRBJ1-2	CAWSGTGGNYGYTF